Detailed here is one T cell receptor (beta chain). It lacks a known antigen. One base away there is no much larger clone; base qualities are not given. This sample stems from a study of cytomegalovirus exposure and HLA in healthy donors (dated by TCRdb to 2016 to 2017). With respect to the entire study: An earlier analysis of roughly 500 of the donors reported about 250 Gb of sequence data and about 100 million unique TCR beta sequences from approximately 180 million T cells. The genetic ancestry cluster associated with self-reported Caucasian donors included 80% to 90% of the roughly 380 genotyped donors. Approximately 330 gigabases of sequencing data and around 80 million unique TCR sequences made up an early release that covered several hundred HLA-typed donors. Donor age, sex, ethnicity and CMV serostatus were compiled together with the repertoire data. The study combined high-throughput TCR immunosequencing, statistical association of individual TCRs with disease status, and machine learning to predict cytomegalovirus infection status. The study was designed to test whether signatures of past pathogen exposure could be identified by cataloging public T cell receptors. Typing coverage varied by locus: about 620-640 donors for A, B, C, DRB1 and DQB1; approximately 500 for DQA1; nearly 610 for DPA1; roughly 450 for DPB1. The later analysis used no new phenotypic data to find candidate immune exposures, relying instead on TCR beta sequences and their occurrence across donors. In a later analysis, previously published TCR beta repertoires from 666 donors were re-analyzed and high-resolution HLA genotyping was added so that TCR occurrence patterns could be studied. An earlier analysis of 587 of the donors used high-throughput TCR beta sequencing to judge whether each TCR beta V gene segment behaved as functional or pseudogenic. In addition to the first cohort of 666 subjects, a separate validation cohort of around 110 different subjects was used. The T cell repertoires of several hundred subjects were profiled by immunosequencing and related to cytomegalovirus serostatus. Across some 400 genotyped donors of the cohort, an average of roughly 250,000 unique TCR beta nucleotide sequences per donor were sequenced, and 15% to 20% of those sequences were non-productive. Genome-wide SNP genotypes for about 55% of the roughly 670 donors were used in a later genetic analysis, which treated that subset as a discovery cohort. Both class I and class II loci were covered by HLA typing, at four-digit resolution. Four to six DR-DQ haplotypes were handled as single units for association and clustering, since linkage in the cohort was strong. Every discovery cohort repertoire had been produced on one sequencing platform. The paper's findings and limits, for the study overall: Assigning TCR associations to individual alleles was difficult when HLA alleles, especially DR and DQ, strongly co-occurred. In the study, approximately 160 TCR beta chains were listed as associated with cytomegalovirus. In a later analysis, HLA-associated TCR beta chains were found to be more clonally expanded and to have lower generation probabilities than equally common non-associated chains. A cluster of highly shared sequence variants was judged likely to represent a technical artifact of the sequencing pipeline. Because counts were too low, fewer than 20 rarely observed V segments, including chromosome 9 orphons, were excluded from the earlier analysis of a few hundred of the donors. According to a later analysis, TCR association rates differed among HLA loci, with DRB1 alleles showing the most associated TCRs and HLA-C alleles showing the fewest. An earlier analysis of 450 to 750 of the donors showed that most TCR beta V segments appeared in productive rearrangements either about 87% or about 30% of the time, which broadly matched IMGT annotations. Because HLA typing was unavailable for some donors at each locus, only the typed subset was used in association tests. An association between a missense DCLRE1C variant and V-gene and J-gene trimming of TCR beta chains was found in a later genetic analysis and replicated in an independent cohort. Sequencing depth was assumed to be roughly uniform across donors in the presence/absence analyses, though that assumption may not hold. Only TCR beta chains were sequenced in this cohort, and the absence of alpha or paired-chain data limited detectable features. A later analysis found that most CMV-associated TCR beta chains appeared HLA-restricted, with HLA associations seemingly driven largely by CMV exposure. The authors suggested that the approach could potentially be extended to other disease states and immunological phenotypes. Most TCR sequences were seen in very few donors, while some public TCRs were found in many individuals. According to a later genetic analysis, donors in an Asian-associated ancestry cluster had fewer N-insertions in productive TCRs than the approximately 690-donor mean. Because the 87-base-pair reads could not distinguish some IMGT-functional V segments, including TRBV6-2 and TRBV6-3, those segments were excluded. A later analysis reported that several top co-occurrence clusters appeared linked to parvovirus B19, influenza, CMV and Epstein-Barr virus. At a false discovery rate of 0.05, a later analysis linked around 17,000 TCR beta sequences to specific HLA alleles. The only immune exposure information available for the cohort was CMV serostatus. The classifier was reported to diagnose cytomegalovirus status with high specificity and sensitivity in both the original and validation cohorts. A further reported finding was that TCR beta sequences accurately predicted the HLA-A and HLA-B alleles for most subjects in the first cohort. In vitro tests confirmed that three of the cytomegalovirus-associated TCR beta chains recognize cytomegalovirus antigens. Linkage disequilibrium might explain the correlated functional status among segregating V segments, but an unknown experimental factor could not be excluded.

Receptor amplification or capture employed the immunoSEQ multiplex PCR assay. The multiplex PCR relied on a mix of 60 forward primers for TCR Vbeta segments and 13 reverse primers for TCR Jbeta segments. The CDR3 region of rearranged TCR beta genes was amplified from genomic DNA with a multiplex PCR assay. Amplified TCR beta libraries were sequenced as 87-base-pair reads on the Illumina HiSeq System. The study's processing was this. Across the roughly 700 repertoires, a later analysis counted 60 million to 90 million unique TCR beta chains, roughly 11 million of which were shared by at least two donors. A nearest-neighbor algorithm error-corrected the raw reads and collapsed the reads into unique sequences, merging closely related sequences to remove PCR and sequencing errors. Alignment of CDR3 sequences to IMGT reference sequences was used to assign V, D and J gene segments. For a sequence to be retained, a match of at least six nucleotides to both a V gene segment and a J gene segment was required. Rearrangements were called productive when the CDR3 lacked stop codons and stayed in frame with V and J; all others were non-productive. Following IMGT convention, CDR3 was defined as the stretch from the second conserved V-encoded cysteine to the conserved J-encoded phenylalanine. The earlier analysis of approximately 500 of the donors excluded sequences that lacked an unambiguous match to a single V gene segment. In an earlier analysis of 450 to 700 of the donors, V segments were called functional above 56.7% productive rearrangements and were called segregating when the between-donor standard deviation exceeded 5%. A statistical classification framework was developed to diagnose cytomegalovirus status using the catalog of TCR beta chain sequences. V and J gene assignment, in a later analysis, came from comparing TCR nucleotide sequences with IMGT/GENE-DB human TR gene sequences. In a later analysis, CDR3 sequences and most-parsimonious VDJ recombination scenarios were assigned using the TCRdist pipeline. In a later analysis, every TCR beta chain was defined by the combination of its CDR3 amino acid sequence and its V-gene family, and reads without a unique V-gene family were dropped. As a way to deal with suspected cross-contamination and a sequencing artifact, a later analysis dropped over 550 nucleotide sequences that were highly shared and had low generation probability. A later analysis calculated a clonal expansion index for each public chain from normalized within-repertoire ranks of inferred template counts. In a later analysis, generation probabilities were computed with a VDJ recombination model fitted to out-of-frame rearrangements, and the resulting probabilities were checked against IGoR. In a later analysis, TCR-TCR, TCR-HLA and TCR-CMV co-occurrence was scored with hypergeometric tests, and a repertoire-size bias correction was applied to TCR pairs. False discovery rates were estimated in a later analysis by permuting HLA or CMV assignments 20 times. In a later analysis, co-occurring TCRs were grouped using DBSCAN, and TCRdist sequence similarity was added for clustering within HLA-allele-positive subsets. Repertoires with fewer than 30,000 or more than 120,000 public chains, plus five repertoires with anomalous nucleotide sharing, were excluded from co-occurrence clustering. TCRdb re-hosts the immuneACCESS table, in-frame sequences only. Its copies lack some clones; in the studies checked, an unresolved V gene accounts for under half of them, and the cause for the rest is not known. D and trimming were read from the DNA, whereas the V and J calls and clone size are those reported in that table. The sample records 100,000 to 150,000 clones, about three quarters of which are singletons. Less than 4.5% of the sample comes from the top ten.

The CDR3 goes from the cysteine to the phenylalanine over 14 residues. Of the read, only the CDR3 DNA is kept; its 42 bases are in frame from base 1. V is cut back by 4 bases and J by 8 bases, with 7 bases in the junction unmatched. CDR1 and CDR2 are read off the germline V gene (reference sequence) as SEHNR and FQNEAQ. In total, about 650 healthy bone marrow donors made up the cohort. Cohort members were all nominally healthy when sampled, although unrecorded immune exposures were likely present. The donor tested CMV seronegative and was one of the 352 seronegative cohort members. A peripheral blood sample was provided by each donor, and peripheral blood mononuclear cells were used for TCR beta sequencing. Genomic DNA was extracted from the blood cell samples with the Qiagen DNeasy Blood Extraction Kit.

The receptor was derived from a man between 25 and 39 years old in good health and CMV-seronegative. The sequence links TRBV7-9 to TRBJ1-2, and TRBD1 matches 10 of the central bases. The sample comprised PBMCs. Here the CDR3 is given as CASSSLDRGQGYTF. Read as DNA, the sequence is TGTGCCAGCAGCTCCCTCGACAGGGGGCAAGGCTACACCTTC.